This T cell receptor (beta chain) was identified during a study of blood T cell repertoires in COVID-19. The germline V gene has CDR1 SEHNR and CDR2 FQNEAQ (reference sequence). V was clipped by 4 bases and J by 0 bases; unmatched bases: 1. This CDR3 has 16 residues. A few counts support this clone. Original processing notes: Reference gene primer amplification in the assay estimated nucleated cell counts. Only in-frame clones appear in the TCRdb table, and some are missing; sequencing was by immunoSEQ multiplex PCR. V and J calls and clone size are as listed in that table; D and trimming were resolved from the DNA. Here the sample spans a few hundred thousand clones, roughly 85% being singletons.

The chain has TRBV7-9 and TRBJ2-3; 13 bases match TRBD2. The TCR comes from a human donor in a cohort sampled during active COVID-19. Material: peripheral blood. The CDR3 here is CASSSLAGGSTDTQYF. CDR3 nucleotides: TGTGCCAGCAGCTCACTAGCGGGGGGGAGCACAGATACGCAGTATTTT.